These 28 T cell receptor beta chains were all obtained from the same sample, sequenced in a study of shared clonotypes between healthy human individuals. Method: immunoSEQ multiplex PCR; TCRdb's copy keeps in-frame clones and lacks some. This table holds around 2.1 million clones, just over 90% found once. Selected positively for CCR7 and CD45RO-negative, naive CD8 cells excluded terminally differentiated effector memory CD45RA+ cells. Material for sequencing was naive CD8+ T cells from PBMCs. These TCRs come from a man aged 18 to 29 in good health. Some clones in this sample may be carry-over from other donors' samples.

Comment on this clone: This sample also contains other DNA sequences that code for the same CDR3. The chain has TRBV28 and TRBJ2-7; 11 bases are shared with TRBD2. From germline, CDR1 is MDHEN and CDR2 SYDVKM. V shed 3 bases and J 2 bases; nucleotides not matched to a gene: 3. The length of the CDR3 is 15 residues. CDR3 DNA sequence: TGTGCCAGCAGTTTGGTAGCGGGAGGGACCTACGAGCAGTACTTC. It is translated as CASSLVAGGTYEQYF. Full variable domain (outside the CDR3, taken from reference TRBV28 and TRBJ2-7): DVKVTQSSRYLVKRTGEKVFLECVQDMDHENMFWYRQDPGLGLRLIYFSYDVKMKEKGDIPEGYSVSREKKERFSLILESASTNQTSMYLCASSLVAGGTYEQYFGPGTRLTVT.

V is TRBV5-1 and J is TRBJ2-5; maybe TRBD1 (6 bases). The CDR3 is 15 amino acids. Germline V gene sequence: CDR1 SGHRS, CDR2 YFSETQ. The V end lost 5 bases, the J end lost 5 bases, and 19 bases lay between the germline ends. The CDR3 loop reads CASSFQGIVWETQYF. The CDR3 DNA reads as TGCGCCAGCAGTTTCCAGGGGATCGTTTGGGAGACCCAGTACTTC.

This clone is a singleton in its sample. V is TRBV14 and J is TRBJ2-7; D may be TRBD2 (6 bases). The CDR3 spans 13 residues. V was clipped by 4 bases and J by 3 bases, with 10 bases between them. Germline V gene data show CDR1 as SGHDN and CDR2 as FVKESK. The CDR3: CASSLGLNYEQYF. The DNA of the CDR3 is TGTGCCAGCAGCCTGGGACTGAACTACGAGCAGTACTTC.

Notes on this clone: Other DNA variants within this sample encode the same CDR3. The CDR3 DNA reads as TGTGCCAGCAGCTTGGGACTAGCGGGCTACGAGCAGTACTTC. Encoded protein: CASSLGLAGYEQYF. The gene calls are TRBV11-2 and TRBJ2-7; 12 bases are a match to TRBD2. Germline assignment: CDR1 SGHAT and CDR2 FQNNGV. The CDR3 sequence is 14 residues long. V was pared by 3 bases and J by 3 bases, with 0 bases of the junction left unmatched.

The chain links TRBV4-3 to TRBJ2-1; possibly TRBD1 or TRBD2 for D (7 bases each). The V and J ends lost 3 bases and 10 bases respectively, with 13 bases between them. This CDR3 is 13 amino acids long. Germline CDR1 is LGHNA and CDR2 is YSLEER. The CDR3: CASSHPRGGEQFF. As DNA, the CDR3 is TGCGCCAGCAGCCATCCCAGGGGGGGGGAGCAGTTCTTC.

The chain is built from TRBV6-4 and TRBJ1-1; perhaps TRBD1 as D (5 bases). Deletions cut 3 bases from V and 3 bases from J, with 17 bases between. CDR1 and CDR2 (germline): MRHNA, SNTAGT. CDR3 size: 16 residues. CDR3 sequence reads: CASSESGGRTDTEAFF. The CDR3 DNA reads TGTGCCAGCAGTGAGAGCGGGGGGAGGACGGACACTGAAGCTTTCTTT.

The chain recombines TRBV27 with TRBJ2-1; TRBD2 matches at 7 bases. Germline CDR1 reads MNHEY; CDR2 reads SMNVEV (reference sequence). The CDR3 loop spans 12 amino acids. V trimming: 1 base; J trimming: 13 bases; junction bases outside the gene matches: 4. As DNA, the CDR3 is TGTGCCAGCAGTTTATTAGGGACTACCCAGTTCTTC. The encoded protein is CASSLLGTTQFF.

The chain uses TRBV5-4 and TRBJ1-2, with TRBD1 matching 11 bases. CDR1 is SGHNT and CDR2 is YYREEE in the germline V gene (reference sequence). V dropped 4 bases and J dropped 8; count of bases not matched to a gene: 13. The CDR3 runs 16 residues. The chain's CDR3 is CASSPGQGVILRGYTF. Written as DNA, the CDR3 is TGTGCCAGCAGCCCGGGACAGGGGGTTATTTTGCGAGGCTACACCTTC.

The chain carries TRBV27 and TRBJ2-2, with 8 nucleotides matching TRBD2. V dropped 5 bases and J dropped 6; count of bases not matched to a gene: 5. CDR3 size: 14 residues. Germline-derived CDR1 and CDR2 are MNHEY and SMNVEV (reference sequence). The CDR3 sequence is CASSVGTSPGELFF. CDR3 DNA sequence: TGTGCCAGCAGTGTCGGGACTAGTCCCGGGGAGCTGTTTTTT.

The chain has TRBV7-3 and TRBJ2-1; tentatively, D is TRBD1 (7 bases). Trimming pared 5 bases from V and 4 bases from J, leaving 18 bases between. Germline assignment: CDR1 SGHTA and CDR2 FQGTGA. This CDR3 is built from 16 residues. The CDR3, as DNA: TGTGCCAGCAGCCCTGCAGGGGGGACACTGTACAATGAGCAGTTCTTC. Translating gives CASSPAGGTLYNEQFF.

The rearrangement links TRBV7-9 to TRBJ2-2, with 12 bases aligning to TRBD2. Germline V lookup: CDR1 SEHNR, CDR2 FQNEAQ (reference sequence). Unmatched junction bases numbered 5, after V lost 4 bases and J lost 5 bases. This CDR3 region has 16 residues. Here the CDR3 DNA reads TGTGCCAGCAGCTCCCGGACTAGCGGGAAGACCGGGGAGCTGTTTTTT. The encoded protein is CASSSRTSGKTGELFF.

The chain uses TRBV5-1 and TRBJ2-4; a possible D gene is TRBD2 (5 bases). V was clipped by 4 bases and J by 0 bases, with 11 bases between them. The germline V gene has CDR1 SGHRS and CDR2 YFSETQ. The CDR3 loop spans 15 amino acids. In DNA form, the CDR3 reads TGCGCCAGCAGCGCCCTACGGGAAGCCAAAAACATTCAGTACTTC. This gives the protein CASSALREAKNIQYF.

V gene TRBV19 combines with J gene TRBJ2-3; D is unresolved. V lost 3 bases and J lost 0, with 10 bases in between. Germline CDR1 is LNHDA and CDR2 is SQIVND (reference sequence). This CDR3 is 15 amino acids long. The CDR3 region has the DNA TGTGCCAGTAGTATTGTTGGTACTAGCACAGATACGCAGTATTTT. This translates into CASSIVGTSTDTQYF. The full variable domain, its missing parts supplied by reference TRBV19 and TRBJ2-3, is DGGITQSPKYLFRKEGQNVTLSCEQNLNHDAMYWYRQDPGQGLRLIYYSQIVNDFQKGDIAEGYSVSREKKESFPLTVTSAQKNPTAFYLCASSIVGTSTDTQYFGPGTRLTVL.

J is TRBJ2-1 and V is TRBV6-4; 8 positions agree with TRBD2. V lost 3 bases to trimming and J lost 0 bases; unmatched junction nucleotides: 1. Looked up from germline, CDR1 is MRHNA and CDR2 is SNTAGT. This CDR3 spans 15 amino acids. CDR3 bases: TGTGCCAGCAGTGAGCGGGGGGTCTCCTACAATGAGCAGTTCTTC. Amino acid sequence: CASSERGVSYNEQFF.

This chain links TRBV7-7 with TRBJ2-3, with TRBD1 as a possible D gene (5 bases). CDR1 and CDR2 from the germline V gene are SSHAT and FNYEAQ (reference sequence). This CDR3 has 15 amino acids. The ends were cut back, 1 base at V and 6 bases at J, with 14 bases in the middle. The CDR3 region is CASSLGGSRMDTQYF. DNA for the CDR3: TGTGCCAGCAGCTTAGGGGGCTCCCGCATGGATACGCAGTATTTT.

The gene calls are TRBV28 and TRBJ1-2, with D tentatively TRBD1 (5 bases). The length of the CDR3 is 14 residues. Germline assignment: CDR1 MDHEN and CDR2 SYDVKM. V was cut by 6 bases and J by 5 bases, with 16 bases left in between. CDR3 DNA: TGTGCCAGCAGCCCGATAAGGGGAGGGTATGGCTACACCTTC. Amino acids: CASSPIRGGYGYTF.

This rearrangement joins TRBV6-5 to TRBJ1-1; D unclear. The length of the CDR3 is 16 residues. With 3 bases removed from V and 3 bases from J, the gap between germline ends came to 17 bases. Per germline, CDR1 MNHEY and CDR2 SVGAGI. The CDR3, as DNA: TGTGCCAGCAGTTATCGGGTGGCAAAAGGAGACACTGAAGCTTTCTTT. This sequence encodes CASSYRVAKGDTEAFF.

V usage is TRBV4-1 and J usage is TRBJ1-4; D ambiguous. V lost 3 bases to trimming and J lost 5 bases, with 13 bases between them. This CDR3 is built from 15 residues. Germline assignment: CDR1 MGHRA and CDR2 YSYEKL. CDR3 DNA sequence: TGCGCCAGCAGCCAGCCCGGGATGGGGAATGAAAAACTGTTTTTT. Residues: CASSQPGMGNEKLFF.

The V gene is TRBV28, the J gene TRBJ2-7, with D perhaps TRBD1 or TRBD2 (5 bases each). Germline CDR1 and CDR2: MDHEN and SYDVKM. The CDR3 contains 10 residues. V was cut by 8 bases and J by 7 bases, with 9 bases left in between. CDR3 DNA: TGTGCCAGCCGGGGCGATGAGCAGTACTTC. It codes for CASRGDEQYF.

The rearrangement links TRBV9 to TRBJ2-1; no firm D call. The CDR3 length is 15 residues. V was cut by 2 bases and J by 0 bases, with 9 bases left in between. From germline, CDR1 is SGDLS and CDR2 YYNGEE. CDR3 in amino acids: CASSVSRSSYNEQFF. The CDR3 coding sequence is TGTGCCAGCAGCGTGTCCCGCAGCTCCTACAATGAGCAGTTCTTC.

DNA of the CDR3: TGTGCCAGCAGTCCAACCCCCCTGCAGGGAACTTATGGCTACACCTTC. The encoded protein is CASSPTPLQGTYGYTF. The chain couples TRBV28 to TRBJ1-2, with TRBD1 as a possible D gene (5 bases). Looked up from germline, CDR1 is MDHEN and CDR2 is SYDVKM. The CDR3 runs 16 residues. Deletions cut 5 bases from V and 5 bases from J, with 21 bases between.

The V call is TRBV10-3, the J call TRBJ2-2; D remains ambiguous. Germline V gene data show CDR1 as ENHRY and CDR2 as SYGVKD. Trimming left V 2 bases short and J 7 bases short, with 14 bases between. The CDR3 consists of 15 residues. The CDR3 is CAISEPETGHGELFF. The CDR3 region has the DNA TGTGCCATCAGTGAGCCCGAGACGGGTCACGGGGAGCTGTTTTTT.

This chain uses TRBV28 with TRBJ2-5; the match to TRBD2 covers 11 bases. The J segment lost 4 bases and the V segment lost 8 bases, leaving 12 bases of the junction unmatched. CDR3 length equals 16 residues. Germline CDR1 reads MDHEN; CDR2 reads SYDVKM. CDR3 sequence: CASGVAGGWATETQYF. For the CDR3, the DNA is TGTGCCAGCGGGGTAGCGGGAGGGTGGGCCACAGAGACCCAGTACTTC. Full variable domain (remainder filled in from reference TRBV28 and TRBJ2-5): DVKVTQSSRYLVKRTGEKVFLECVQDMDHENMFWYRQDPGLGLRLIYFSYDVKMKEKGDIPEGYSVSREKKERFSLILESASTNQTSMYLCASGVAGGWATETQYFGPGTRLLVL.

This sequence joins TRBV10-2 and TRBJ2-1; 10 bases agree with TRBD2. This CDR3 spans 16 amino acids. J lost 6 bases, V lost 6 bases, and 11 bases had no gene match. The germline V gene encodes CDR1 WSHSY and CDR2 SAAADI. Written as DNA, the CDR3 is TGCGCCAGCAGCTCCGGAAGCGGGAGGGCCGGCAATGAGCAGTTCTTC. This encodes CASSSGSGRAGNEQFF.

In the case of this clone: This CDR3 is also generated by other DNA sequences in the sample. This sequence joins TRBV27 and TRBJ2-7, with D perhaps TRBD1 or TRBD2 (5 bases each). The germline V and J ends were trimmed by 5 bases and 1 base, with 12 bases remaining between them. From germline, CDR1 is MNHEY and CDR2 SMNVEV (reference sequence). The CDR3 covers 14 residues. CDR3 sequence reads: CASSTRGTSYEQYF. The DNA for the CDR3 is TGTGCCAGCAGTACGAGGGGAACGTCCTACGAGCAGTACTTC.

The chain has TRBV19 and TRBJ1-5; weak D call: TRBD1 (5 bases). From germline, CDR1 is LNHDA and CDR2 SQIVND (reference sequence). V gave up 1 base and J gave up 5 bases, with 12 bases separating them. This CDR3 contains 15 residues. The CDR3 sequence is CASSIGFQGDQPQHF. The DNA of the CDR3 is TGTGCCAGTAGTATAGGTTTCCAGGGAGATCAGCCCCAGCATTTT. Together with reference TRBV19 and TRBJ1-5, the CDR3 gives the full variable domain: DGGITQSPKYLFRKEGQNVTLSCEQNLNHDAMYWYRQDPGQGLRLIYYSQIVNDFQKGDIAEGYSVSREKKESFPLTVTSAQKNPTAFYLCASSIGFQGDQPQHFGDGTRLSIL.

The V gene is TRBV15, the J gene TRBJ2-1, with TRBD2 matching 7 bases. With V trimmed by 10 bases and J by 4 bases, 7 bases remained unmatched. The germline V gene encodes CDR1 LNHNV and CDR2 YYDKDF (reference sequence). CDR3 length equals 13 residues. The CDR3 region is CAIRSSGYNEQFF. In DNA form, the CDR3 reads TGTGCCATAAGGTCTAGCGGATACAATGAGCAGTTCTTC.

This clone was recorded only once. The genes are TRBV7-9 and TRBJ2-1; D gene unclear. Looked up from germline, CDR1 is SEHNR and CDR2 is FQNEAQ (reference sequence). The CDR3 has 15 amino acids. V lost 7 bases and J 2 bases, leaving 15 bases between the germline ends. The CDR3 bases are TGTGCCAGCACCGACAACCCCACAACCTACAATGAGCAGTTCTTC. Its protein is CASTDNPTTYNEQFF.